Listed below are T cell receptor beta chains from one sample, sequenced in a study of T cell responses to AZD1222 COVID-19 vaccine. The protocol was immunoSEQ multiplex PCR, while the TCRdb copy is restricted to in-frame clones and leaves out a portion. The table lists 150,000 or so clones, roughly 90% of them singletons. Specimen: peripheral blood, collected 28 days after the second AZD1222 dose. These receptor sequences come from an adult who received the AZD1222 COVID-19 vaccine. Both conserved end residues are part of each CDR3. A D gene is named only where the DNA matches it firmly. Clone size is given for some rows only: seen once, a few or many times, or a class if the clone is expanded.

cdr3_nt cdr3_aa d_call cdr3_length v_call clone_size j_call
TGTGCCAGCAGCTTAATGATCCGGGAGCAGTACTTC CASSLMIREQYF - 12 TRBV7-2 - TRBJ2-7
TGTGCCAGCAGCCCGGGACACGCGGGGACCTACGAGCAGTACTTC CASSPGHAGTYEQYF - 15 TRBV7-9 - TRBJ2-7
TGCAGTGCTACTGACAGATCTGCTAGAGGGCCCCAGCATTTT CSATDRSARGPQHF - 14 TRBV20-1 - TRBJ1-5
TGTGCCAGCAGTTACGCGGGGTTCTACAATGAGCAGTTCTTC CASSYAGFYNEQFF - 14 TRBV6-5 - TRBJ2-1
TGTGCCAGCAGTCCCCCCCTAATTGGCTCCTACAATGAGCAGTTCTTC CASSPPLIGSYNEQFF - 16 TRBV7-6 - TRBJ2-1
TGTGCCAGCAGCTTGCCAGGACAGTTCTATGGCTACACCTTC CASSLPGQFYGYTF - 14 TRBV7-2 once TRBJ1-2
TGCGCCAGCAGCCCGGGAGGCGGGAGAGAAGGTGAGCAGTTCTTC CASSPGGGREGEQFF TRBD2 15 TRBV5-1 - TRBJ2-1
TGTGCCAGCAGCGGCCGACGAGGGGACACTGAAGCTTTCTTT CASSGRRGDTEAFF - 14 TRBV28 - TRBJ1-1
TGCAGTGCTTTAGATCAGGAGGAGCAGTACTTC CSALDQEEQYF - 11 TRBV20-1 - TRBJ2-7
TGCAGCGTTGTTGGCTTAGCGGGAGTGCTCTACGAGCAGTACTTC CSVVGLAGVLYEQYF TRBD2 15 TRBV29-1 - TRBJ2-7
TGTGCCACCAGCAGAGCCCCGGACAGGGAACCCTATAGCAATCAGCCCCAGCATTTT CATSRAPDREPYSNQPQHF TRBD1 19 TRBV15 once TRBJ1-5
TGTGCCAGCAGCTTAGGGGAGACAGGGAAGACTGAAGCTTTCTTT CASSLGETGKTEAFF TRBD1 15 TRBV7-6 once TRBJ1-1
TGTGCCAGCAGTCAACTAGCACCGCAGACCCAGTACTTC CASSQLAPQTQYF - 13 TRBV7-2 - TRBJ2-5
TGTGCCAGTAGTATAGCGGGACAGGGAACCTACGAGCAGTACTTC CASSIAGQGTYEQYF TRBD1 15 TRBV19 - TRBJ2-7
TGCGCCAGCAGCTCCGGACGGGACACTGAAGCTTTCTTT CASSSGRDTEAFF - 13 TRBV5-1 - TRBJ1-1
TGTGCCAGCAGCTTACTAGCGGGAGGGGTCACCGGGGAGCTGTTTTTT CASSLLAGGVTGELFF TRBD2 16 TRBV7-8 - TRBJ2-2
TGTGCCAGTAGTCTATTGACAGTAAATCAGCCCCAGCATTTT CASSLLTVNQPQHF - 14 TRBV19 - TRBJ1-5